One sample yielded the 11 T cell receptor beta chains listed below, sequenced in a study of T cells after yellow fever vaccination. TCRdb reanalysed the 5' RACE reads using MiXCR and keeps one entry per CDR3 protein. The table has about 340,000 distinct CDR3 sequences, under 15% seen once. Sequenced material: CD4+ T cells sorted from PBMCs, taken 15 days after the yellow fever booster vaccination. These receptor sequences come from a man aged 18 to 29 who received the YFV17D yellow fever vaccine.

The sample holds many counts of this clonotype. The chain uses TRBV12-3 or TRBV12-4 and TRBJ2-5; TRBD1 matches 8 bases. Unmatched junction bases numbered 11, after V lost 7 bases and J lost 4 bases. The CDR3 consists of 15 residues. The DNA for the CDR3 is TGTGCCAGCACCCTATTCAGGGGGCGTGGAGAGACCCAGTACTTC. It translates to CASTLFRGRGETQYF.

In its sample, this clonotype was seen a few times. The V and J genes are TRBV12-3 or TRBV12-4 and TRBJ2-1; 7 bases line up with TRBD2. The CDR3 length is 15 residues. After removal of 7 bases from V and 4 bases from J, the junction contained 10 bases not matched to a gene. In DNA, the CDR3 is TGTGCCAGCACCTTGAGGCTAGCGGAATACAATGAGCAGTTCTTC. Translation gives CASTLRLAEYNEQFF.

This clonotype has more than one count but fewer than ten. The V and J genes are TRBV24-1 and TRBJ1-2, with unresolved D. V lost 2 bases, J lost 4 bases, and 4 bases lay in between. Germline CDR1 KGHDR, CDR2 SFDVKD. The CDR3 spans 12 residues. This CDR3 is CATSDSSYGYTF. CDR3 coding DNA: TGTGCCACCAGTGATTCATCCTATGGCTACACCTTC.

This clonotype was picked up a small number of times. V and J are TRBV20-1 and TRBJ2-7, with no clear D. Germline CDR1 reads DFQATT; CDR2 reads SNEGSKA (reference sequence). The CDR3 runs to 11 residues. V lost 4 bases, J lost 1 base, and 5 bases lay in between. The CDR3 DNA reads as TGCAGTGCTACAGGTTCCTACGAGCAGTACTTC. Translated, it gives CSATGSYEQYF.

This clonotype has a handful of counts. The chain couples TRBV4-1 to TRBJ2-4; unclear D gene. CDR3 length equals 17 residues. Germline-derived CDR1 and CDR2 are MGHRA and YSYEKL. Trimming cost V 0 bases and J 0 bases, with 12 bases left between them. CDR3 in amino acids: CASSQDSPALAKNIQYF. The CDR3, as DNA: TGCGCCAGCAGCCAAGATTCCCCGGCCCTAGCCAAAAACATTCAGTACTTC.

J is TRBJ2-2 and V is TRBV5-4, with 9 nucleotides matching TRBD2. V was pared by 0 bases and J by 4 bases, with 7 bases of the junction left unmatched. This CDR3 spans 17 amino acids. Germline assignment: CDR1 SGHNT and CDR2 YYREEE (reference sequence). The CDR3 loop is CASSLGVSGGSTGELFF. The CDR3 bases are TGTGCCAGCAGCTTGGGGGTTAGCGGGGGCTCCACCGGGGAGCTGTTTTTT.

A few counts support this clonotype. The gene calls are TRBV4-3 and TRBJ1-6; D unresolved. The CDR3 has 17 residues. Germline-derived CDR1 and CDR2 are LGHNA and YSLEER. Trimming removed 1 base at V and 6 bases at J, with 16 bases between. In nucleotides, the CDR3 is TGCGCCAGCAGCCAAGTTCGCCCGGGCCCTAGTAATTCACCCCTCCACTTT. Amino acid sequence: CASSQVRPGPSNSPLHF.

The V call is TRBV20-1, the J call TRBJ1-3; unclear D gene. CDR1 DFQATT and CDR2 SNEGSKA come from the germline V gene (reference sequence). The CDR3 extends over 15 amino acids. V lost 0 bases and J 0 bases, leaving 9 bases between the germline ends. CDR3 residues: CSARDLLGSGNTIYF. The CDR3 DNA reads TGCAGTGCTAGAGACCTGCTGGGCTCTGGAAACACCATATATTTT.

This clonotype was detected only a few times. CDR3 sequence (DNA): TGCGCCAGCAGCCGGACGTATAGCAATCAGCCCCAGCATTTT. Protein product: CASSRTYSNQPQHF. V gene TRBV5-1 combines with J gene TRBJ1-5; no clear D. Germline V gene sequence: CDR1 SGHRS, CDR2 YFSETQ. V lost 4 bases, J lost 0 bases, and 8 bases lay in between. This CDR3 contains 14 residues.

This clonotype was counted a few times. The rearrangement joins TRBV6-6 to TRBJ1-1, with 7 bases that match TRBD1. V gave up 5 bases and J gave up 4 bases; unmatched junction bases: 7. The CDR3 sequence is 14 residues long. In germline, CDR1 is MNHNY, CDR2 SVGAGI (reference sequence). The CDR3 spells CASSTAGGGTEAFF. The CDR3 DNA follows: TGTGCCAGCAGTACCGCAGGGGGAGGCACTGAAGCTTTCTTT.

The V call is TRBV27, the J call TRBJ2-3, with no clear D. With 2 bases removed from V and 0 bases from J, the gap between germline ends came to 6 bases. There are 14 residues in the CDR3. Germline V lookup: CDR1 MNHEY, CDR2 SMNVEV (reference sequence). In nucleotides, the CDR3 is TGTGCCAGCAGTTTACAGGTTAGCACAGATACGCAGTATTTT. Translated: CASSLQVSTDTQYF.